This passage covers 5 T cell receptor beta chains from one sample sequenced in a study of T-cell reconstitution after alpha-beta-depleted transplantation in children. During its preparation, the TCRbeta library received unique molecular identifiers. From the PCR reads, TCRdb called clonotypes with MiXCR, one entry per CDR3 protein. Of about 440,000 distinct CDR3 sequences listed, 43% were seen once; the top ten hold roughly a quarter. The sequencing used PBMCs, collected before TCRalphabeta/CD19-depleted stem cell transplant. These receptors were taken from a girl aged 2-15 years with aplastic anemia, due to receive a stem cell transplant.

The CDR3 loop is CASGDGHPYGYTF. The CDR3 DNA follows: TGTGCCAGCGGGGACGGACACCCGTATGGCTACACCTTC. The chain combines TRBV6-1 with TRBJ1-2; D perhaps matches TRBD1 (5 bases). The V end was cut by 8 bases, the J end by 5 bases, with 15 bases between. Germline lookup yields CDR1 MNHNS and CDR2 SASEGT. The CDR3 spans 13 residues.

This clonotype was seen only a few times. The rearrangement links TRBV18 to TRBJ2-7; 7 positions match TRBD1. After removal of 5 bases from V and 4 bases from J, the junction contained 5 bases not matched to a gene. This CDR3 has 13 residues. CDR1 KGHSH and CDR2 LQKENI come from the germline V gene. The CDR3 DNA reads TGTGCCAGCTCAGAACAGGGGTCGTACGAGCAGTACTTC. Its protein product is CASSEQGSYEQYF. Combining the CDR3 with reference TRBV18 and TRBJ2-7 gives the whole variable domain NAGVMQNPRHLVRRRGQEARLRCSPMKGHSHVYWYRQLPEEGLKFMVYLQKENIIDESGMPKERFSAEFPKEGPSILRIQQVVRGDSAAYFCASSEQGSYEQYFGPGTRLTVT.

This chain uses TRBV6-1 with TRBJ2-1; 7 bases align to TRBD2. Germline CDR1 and CDR2: MNHNS and SASEGT. V dropped 6 bases and J dropped 4; count of bases not matched to a gene: 15. CDR3 length equals 17 residues. CDR3 residues: CASSSGRGGGLYNEQFF. CDR3 DNA sequence: TGTGCCAGCAGCTCGGGTAGGGGCGGGGGTCTTTACAATGAGCAGTTCTTC.

This clonotype came up many times. The chain has TRBV14 and TRBJ1-5; D may be TRBD1 (5 bases). Trimming cost V 2 bases and J 3 bases, with 11 bases left between them. This CDR3 is 15 amino acids long. CDR1 and CDR2 from the germline V gene are SGHDN and FVKESK. The CDR3 DNA follows: TGTGCCAGCAGCCAATGGGGGGGATTCAATCAGCCCCAGCATTTT. It codes for CASSQWGGFNQPQHF. Looking up the rest from reference TRBV14 and TRBJ1-5 gives the full variable domain: EAGVTQFPSHSVIEKGQTVTLRCDPISGHDNLYWYRRVMGKEIKFLLHFVKESKQDESGMPNNRFLAERTGGTYSTLKVQPAELEDSGVYFCASSQWGGFNQPQHFGDGTRLSIL.

This chain uses TRBV4-2 with TRBJ2-1; 8 positions match TRBD2. Germline CDR1 LGHNA, CDR2 YNFKEQ. CDR3 length equals 16 residues. The junction had 5 bases not matched to a gene; V was cut back by 4 bases and J by 0 bases. The CDR3 is CASSRALAGSYNEQFF. The CDR3 DNA sequence: TGTGCCAGCAGCCGGGCCCTAGCGGGCTCCTACAATGAGCAGTTCTTC.